This T cell receptor beta chain was sequenced in a study of cytomegalovirus exposure and HLA in healthy donors. CDR1 is LNHDA and CDR2 is SQIVND in the germline V gene (reference sequence). This CDR3 is 13 amino acids long. The V end lost 7 bases, the J end lost 3 bases, and 13 bases lay between the germline ends. The study ran its PCR with 60 Vbeta and 13 Jbeta primers. Sequenced by immunoSEQ multiplex PCR; TCRdb stores in-frame clones only, minus some. The table shows 90,000 to 150,000 clones, with 63% occurring only once. The specimen was PBMCs. The chain employs TRBV19 and TRBJ2-7; D uncertain. This TCR was recovered from a man aged 35 to 55 in good health and CMV-seropositive. CDR3 bases: TGTGCCAGTACTTATCAGGCTGGCTACGAGCAGTACTTC. Translating gives CASTYQAGYEQYF.